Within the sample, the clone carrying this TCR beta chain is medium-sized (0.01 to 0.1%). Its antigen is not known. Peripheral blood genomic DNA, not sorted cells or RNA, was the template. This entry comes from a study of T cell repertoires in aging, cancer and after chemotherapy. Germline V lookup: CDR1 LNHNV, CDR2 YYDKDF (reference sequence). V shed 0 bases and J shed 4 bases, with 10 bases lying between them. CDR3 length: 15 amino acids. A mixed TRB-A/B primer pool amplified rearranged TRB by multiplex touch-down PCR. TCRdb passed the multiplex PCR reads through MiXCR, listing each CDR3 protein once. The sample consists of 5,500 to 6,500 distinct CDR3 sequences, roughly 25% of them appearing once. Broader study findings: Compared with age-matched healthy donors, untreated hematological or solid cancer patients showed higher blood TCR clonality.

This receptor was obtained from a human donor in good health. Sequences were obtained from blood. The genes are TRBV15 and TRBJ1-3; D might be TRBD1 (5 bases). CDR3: CATSRDRGYGNTIYF. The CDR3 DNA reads TGTGCCACCAGCAGAGATCGGGGGTACGGAAACACCATATATTTT.